This T cell receptor beta chain was documented in a study of T cells in Graves' hyperthyroidism and ophthalmopathy. Regarding the study as a whole: Among thyroid clonotypes expanded above 0.001, most also appeared in blood. Ophthalmopathy could be told apart from stable hyperthyroidism with a 13 V-J model.

In germline, CDR1 is SGHRS, CDR2 YFSETQ. V gave up 5 bases and J gave up 5 bases; unmatched junction bases: 7. This CDR3 has 14 residues. Template material for amplifying TCR beta CDR3 regions consisted of RNA transcripts. TCR CDR3 underwent first-round RT-PCR with the HTBI primer set. TCRdb re-called the multiplex PCR reads with MiXCR, one entry per CDR3 protein. The table records 360,000 or so distinct CDR3 sequences, roughly 20% of them present only once. The table lists this clonotype with a count of one. Its target is not known. Every diagnosis used clinical symptoms, serum thyroxine and TRAb, thyroid ultrasound and orbital computed tomography. PBMCs stemmed from more than 7.5 ml fresh peripheral blood.

Sequencing was done on a sample of blood. The rearrangement joins TRBV5-1 to TRBJ2-7; 10 bases line up with TRBD1. This receptor was identified in a woman in her forties with Graves' ophthalmopathy. This CDR3 is CASRPGTGVHEQYF. CDR3 DNA sequence: TGCGCCAGCAGGCCCGGGACAGGGGTGCACGAGCAGTACTTC.